The 23 T cell receptor beta chains presented below share a single source sample, sequenced in a study of cytomegalovirus exposure and HLA in healthy donors. Produced via immunoSEQ multiplex PCR; TCRdb's table is partial and in-frame only. The sample has roughly 140,000 clones, 70% to 90% seen once. Material for sequencing was PBMCs. The receptors were sampled from a young man in good health and CMV-seropositive.

This chain connects TRBV7-9 to TRBJ2-1; 9 nucleotides line up with TRBD2. The V segment lost 5 bases and the J segment 6 bases; nucleotides outside the gene matches: 11. CDR1 and CDR2 from the germline V gene are SEHNR and FQNEAQ (reference sequence). There are 16 residues in the CDR3. The DNA of the CDR3 is TGTGCCAGCAGCCCGGTGGGTAGCGGGAGCCGCAATGAGCAGTTCTTC. It yields the protein CASSPVGSGSRNEQFF.

The table lists this clone with a count of one. CDR3 protein: CASSGQGISYEQYF. CDR3 coding DNA: TGCGCCAGCAGCGGACAGGGTATCTCCTACGAGCAGTACTTC. This chain connects TRBV5-1 to TRBJ2-7; 8 nucleotides match TRBD1. Per germline, CDR1 SGHRS and CDR2 YFSETQ. The CDR3 runs 14 residues. Losses at the gene ends were 4 bases for V and 0 bases for J; bases not matched to a gene: 3. The whole variable domain, filled in from reference TRBV5-1 and TRBJ2-7, reads KAGVTQTPRYLIKTRGQQVTLSCSPISGHRSVSWYQQTPGQGLQFLFEYFSETQRNKGNFPGRFSGRQFSNSRSEMNVSTLELGDSALYLCASSGQGISYEQYFGPGTRLTVT.

This clone showed up just a few times. The CDR3 coding sequence is TGCGCCAGCAGTTCCGGCGGTGGGGCGAATGGCTACACCTTC. Protein: CASSSGGGANGYTF. V usage is TRBV5-1 and J usage is TRBJ1-2; a possible D gene is TRBD1 (5 bases). Trimming removed 5 bases from V and 6 bases from J, with 17 bases in between. The germline V gene encodes CDR1 SGHRS and CDR2 YFSETQ. This CDR3 contains 14 residues.

CDR3: CASSFLYEQYF. The DNA for the CDR3 is TGTGCCAGCAGTTTCCTCTACGAGCAGTACTTC. The gene calls are TRBV27 and TRBJ2-7; D ambiguous. V shed 3 bases and J shed 3 bases, with 3 bases lying between them. The CDR3 is 11 residues long. CDR1 is MNHEY, CDR2 SMNVEV, per germline (reference sequence).

This chain uses TRBV9 with TRBJ1-2, with D possibly matching TRBD1 (5 bases). This CDR3 has 15 amino acids. V shed 4 bases and J shed 3 bases, with 16 bases lying between them. In germline, CDR1 is SGDLS, CDR2 YYNGEE. This CDR3 reads CASSSRQYDYYGYTF. DNA of the CDR3: TGTGCCAGCAGCTCCCGACAGTACGATTACTATGGCTACACCTTC.

This rearrangement joins TRBV18 to TRBJ1-1; TRBD1 aligns across 10 bases. CDR1 and CDR2 (germline): KGHSH, LQKENI. CDR3 length: 16 residues. The V gene end was trimmed by 3 bases and the J gene end by 2 bases; junction bases not matched to a gene: 6. The DNA of the CDR3 is TGTGCCAGCTCACCTTATGGGACAGGGGTTAACACTGAAGCTTTCTTT. Translating gives CASSPYGTGVNTEAFF.

The chain is built from TRBV5-6 and TRBJ2-5; D is perhaps TRBD1 (5 bases). CDR3 size: 17 residues. Germline CDR1 reads SGHDT; CDR2 reads YYEEEE. V was pared by 0 bases and J by 7 bases, with 22 bases between. CDR3 bases: TGTGCCAGCAGCTTGGATATTGGGATGGGGCCTTTTGGGACCCAGTACTTC. As protein: CASSLDIGMGPFGTQYF.

The genes are TRBV6-6 and TRBJ1-1; D unresolved. CDR1 is MNHNY and CDR2 is SVGAGI in the germline V gene (reference sequence). There are 9 residues in the CDR3. V gave up 6 bases and J gave up 11 bases, with 7 bases separating them. The CDR3 nucleotides read TGTGCCAGCAGCCAAGAGGCTTTCTTT. Encoded protein: CASSQEAFF.

V usage is TRBV10-3 and J usage is TRBJ2-2; possibly TRBD1 for D (5 bases). Between the trimmed V and J ends, which lost 0 bases and 6 bases, there was a span of 5 bases. This CDR3 is 13 amino acids long. Germline V gene sequence: CDR1 ENHRY, CDR2 SYGVKD. CDR3 nucleotides: TGTGCCATCAGTGAGTCAGGGGCCGGGGAGCTGTTTTTT. Residues: CAISESGAGELFF.

J is TRBJ1-1 and V is TRBV4-2, with TRBD1 identical over 8 bases. The germline V gene has CDR1 LGHNA and CDR2 YNFKEQ. This CDR3 comprises 16 residues. V lost 0 bases to trimming and J lost 4 bases; unmatched junction nucleotides: 7. The chain's CDR3 is CASSQDTAGGGTEAFF. Here the CDR3 DNA reads TGTGCCAGCAGCCAAGATACGGCAGGGGGCGGCACTGAAGCTTTCTTT.

V is TRBV2 and J is TRBJ1-1, with a possible D match to TRBD1 (5 bases). Trimming took 6 bases from V and 9 from J, leaving 11 bases between them. The V gene's germline CDR1 is SNHLY and CDR2 FYNNEI. The CDR3 loop spans 11 amino acids. The CDR3 DNA sequence: TGTGCCAGCAGGGAGGGGAATCAAGCTTTCTTT. This gives the protein CASREGNQAFF.

V and J are TRBV7-3 and TRBJ1-1; 7 bases map to TRBD1. The CDR3 consists of 14 residues. V dropped 6 bases and J dropped 0; count of bases not matched to a gene: 4. From germline, CDR1 is SGHTA and CDR2 FQGTGA. This chain's CDR3 is CASRQTGMNTEAFF. The CDR3 nucleotides read TGTGCCAGCAGACAGACAGGGATGAACACTGAAGCTTTCTTT. The variable domain in full, completed from reference TRBV7-3 and TRBJ1-1, reads GAGVSQTPSNKVTEKGKYVELRCDPISGHTALYWYRQSLGQGPEFLIYFQGTGAADDSGLPNDRFFAVRPEGSVSTLKIQRTERGDSAVYLCASRQTGMNTEAFFGQGTRLTVV.

This rearrangement joins TRBV9 to TRBJ2-3; TRBD1 might be the D (6 bases). CDR3 length equals 16 residues. Deletions cut 0 bases from V and 5 bases from J, with 16 bases between. Germline V gene lookup returns CDR1 SGDLS and CDR2 YYNGEE. CDR3 in amino acids: CASSVGLQGWGDTQYF. DNA of the CDR3: TGTGCCAGCAGCGTAGGGTTACAGGGATGGGGAGATACGCAGTATTTT.

The chain links TRBV13 to TRBJ2-7, with D possibly matching TRBD2 (5 bases). Between the trimmed V and J ends, which lost 0 bases and 5 bases, there was a span of 8 bases. Germline assignment: CDR1 PRHDT and CDR2 FYEKMQ (reference sequence). The CDR3 is 13 amino acids. The CDR3 DNA reads as TGTGCCAGCAGCTTAGGCCTCGGGGACGAGCAGTACTTC. Amino acids: CASSLGLGDEQYF.

This clone came up once. The chain links TRBV6-5 to TRBJ2-7; 9 nucleotides match TRBD2. Germline CDR1 reads MNHEY; CDR2 reads SVGAGI. V lost 2 bases and J lost 0; bases outside the gene matches: 5. This CDR3 contains 16 residues. The CDR3 sequence: CASSYPTAGGSYEQYF. CDR3 nucleotides: TGTGCCAGCAGTTACCCGACAGCGGGGGGCTCCTACGAGCAGTACTTC.

V is TRBV19 and J is TRBJ1-4; a possible D gene is TRBD1 (6 bases). CDR1 and CDR2 (germline): LNHDA, SQIVND (reference sequence). The CDR3 spans 17 residues. V was clipped by 3 bases and J by 6 bases, with 20 bases between them. CDR3 nucleotides: TGTGCCAGTAGTATCCGCCCAGGGGAAAGTAGGGATGAAAAACTGTTTTTT. Its protein product is CASSIRPGESRDEKLFF. Combining the CDR3 with reference TRBV19 and TRBJ1-4 gives the whole variable domain DGGITQSPKYLFRKEGQNVTLSCEQNLNHDAMYWYRQDPGQGLRLIYYSQIVNDFQKGDIAEGYSVSREKKESFPLTVTSAQKNPTAFYLCASSIRPGESRDEKLFFGSGTQLSVL.

This clone was found a few times. This rearrangement joins TRBV30 to TRBJ1-2, with 7 bases identical to TRBD1. Unmatched junction bases numbered 6, after V lost 3 bases and J lost 2 bases. CDR1 and CDR2 (germline): GTSNPN, SVGIG (reference sequence). The CDR3 consists of 14 residues. CDR3 amino acids: CAWRSRGSNYGYTF. CDR3 nucleotides: TGTGCCTGGAGAAGCAGGGGGTCCAACTATGGCTACACCTTC.

This chain joins TRBV15 and TRBJ2-2; possibly TRBD2 for D (6 bases). The germline V gene has CDR1 LNHNV and CDR2 YYDKDF (reference sequence). CDR3 length: 12 residues. The V end was cut by 8 bases, the J end by 5 bases, with 9 bases between. The CDR3 nucleotides read TGTGCCACCCTCGGGAGAACCGGGGAGCTGTTTTTT. Its translation: CATLGRTGELFF. Supplemented by reference TRBV15 and TRBJ2-2, the full variable domain reads DAMVIQNPRYQVTQFGKPVTLSCSQTLNHNVMYWYQQKSSQAPKLLFHYYDKDFNNEADTPDNFQSRRPNTSFCFLDIRSPGLGDTAMYLCATLGRTGELFFGEGSRLTVL.

The table lists this clone with a count of one. The chain uses TRBV12-2 and TRBJ2-1; no DNA check was done on the table's D call, TRBD2. TRBV12-2 counts as a pseudogene. This CDR3 is built from 19 residues. In DNA form, the CDR3 reads TGTGCAAGTCCCCTTTTGGACCCAACGGGGAGCCTAATCTACAATGAGCAGTTCTTC. Its translation is CASPLLDPTGSLIYNEQFF.

This sequence joins TRBV18 and TRBJ2-2; D is perhaps TRBD2 (6 bases). V shed 4 bases and J shed 1 base, with 13 bases lying between them. The V gene's germline CDR1 is KGHSH and CDR2 LQKENI. The CDR3 has 16 residues. The CDR3 loop reads CASSRDSWRNTGELFF. For the CDR3, the DNA is TGTGCCAGCTCACGGGACTCCTGGCGGAACACCGGGGAGCTGTTTTTT.

As for this clone: A clone one base away is much larger, so this may be a read error. This sequence joins TRBV27 and TRBJ1-1; D remains unclear. Germline CDR1 MNHEY, CDR2 SMNVEV (reference sequence). V lost 6 bases and J lost 1, with 6 bases in between. This CDR3 has 12 amino acids. The CDR3 DNA is TGTGCCAGCAGACAACGGAACACTGAAGCTTTCTTT. This encodes CASRQRNTEAFF.

This sequence joins TRBV15 and TRBJ1-3; D might be TRBD1 (5 bases). Germline V gene lookup returns CDR1 LNHNV and CDR2 YYDKDF (reference sequence). Between the trimmed V and J ends, which lost 2 bases and 0 bases, there was a span of 11 bases. The CDR3 contains 16 residues. This chain's CDR3 is CATSRHTGDSGNTIYF. The CDR3, as DNA: TGTGCCACCAGCAGACATACGGGGGACTCTGGAAACACCATATATTTT.

This clone appeared a single time. V gene TRBV5-8 combines with J gene TRBJ2-5; TRBD1 is a possible D gene (6 bases). The V gene lost 7 bases and the J gene lost 1 base, with 14 bases spanning the gap. The CDR3 extends over 14 amino acids. In germline, CDR1 is SGHTS, CDR2 YDEGEE. In DNA, the CDR3 is TGTGCCAGCCCGGGACATCGAGGCCAAGAGACCCAGTACTTC. Residues: CASPGHRGQETQYF. The full variable domain, its missing parts supplied by reference TRBV5-8 and TRBJ2-5, is EAGVTQSPTHLIKTRGQQATLRCSPISGHTSVYWYQQALGLGLQFLLWYDEGEERNRGNFPPRFSGRQFPNYSSELNVNALELEDSALYLCASPGHRGQETQYFGPGTRLLVL.